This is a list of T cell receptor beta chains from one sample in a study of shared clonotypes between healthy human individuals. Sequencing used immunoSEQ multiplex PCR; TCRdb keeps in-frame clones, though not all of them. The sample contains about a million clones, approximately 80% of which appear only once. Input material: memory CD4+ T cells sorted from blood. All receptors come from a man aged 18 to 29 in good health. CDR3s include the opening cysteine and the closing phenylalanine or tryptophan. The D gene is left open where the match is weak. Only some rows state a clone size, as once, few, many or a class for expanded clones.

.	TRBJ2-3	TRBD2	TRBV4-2	CASSQDSGTSGGETQYF	TGTGCCAGCAGCCAAGATAGCGGGACTAGCGGGGGAGAGACGCAGTATTTT
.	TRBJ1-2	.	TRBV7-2	CASSLDTGGYTF	TGTGCCAGCAGCCTCGACACAGGTGGCTACACCTTC
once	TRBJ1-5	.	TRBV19	CASSMALNQPQHF	TGTGCCAGTAGTATGGCCCTCAATCAGCCCCAGCATTTT
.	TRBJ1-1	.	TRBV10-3	CAISGQAGFTEAFF	TGTGCCATCAGTGGACAGGCGGGATTCACTGAAGCTTTCTTT
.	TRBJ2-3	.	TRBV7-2	CASGSSTDTQYF	TGTGCCAGCGGGAGTAGCACAGATACGCAGTATTTT
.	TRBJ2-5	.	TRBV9	CASRLSGQETQYF	TGTGCCAGCCGCCTCAGCGGACAAGAGACCCAGTACTTC
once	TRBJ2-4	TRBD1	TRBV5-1	CASSLTGGAENIQYF	TGCGCCAGCAGCCTGACAGGGGGCGCTGAAAACATTCAGTACTTC
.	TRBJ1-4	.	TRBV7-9	CASSLGQTNEKLFF	TGTGCCAGCAGCCTCGGGCAAACTAATGAAAAACTGTTTTTT
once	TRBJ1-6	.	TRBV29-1	CSVAEGAGSPLHF	TGCAGCGTTGCGGAGGGCGCTGGGTCACCCCTCCACTTT
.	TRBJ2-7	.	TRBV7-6	CASSLSTSLNEQYF	TGTGCCAGCAGCCTGTCCACCTCCTTGAACGAGCAGTACTTC
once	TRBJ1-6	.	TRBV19	CASSIGTFNSPLHF	TGTGCCAGTAGTATCGGGACGTTTAATTCTCCCCTCCACTTT
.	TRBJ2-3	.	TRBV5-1	CASSNRVGSTDTQYF	TGCGCCAGCAGCAACAGGGTGGGGAGCACAGATACGCAGTATTTT
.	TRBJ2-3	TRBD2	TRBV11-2	CASRVTELAGADTQYF	TGTGCCAGCAGAGTGACCGAACTAGCGGGGGCAGATACGCAGTATTTT
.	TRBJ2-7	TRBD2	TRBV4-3	CASSRGLADAYEQYF	TGCGCCAGCAGCCGCGGGCTAGCGGATGCCTACGAGCAGTACTTC
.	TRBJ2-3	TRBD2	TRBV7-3	CASRSAGGTPTQYF	TGTGCCAGCAGGTCCGCGGGGGGGACCCCTACGCAGTATTTT
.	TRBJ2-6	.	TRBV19	CASSILAGSGANVLTF	TGTGCCAGTAGTATTCTCGCAGGGTCTGGGGCCAACGTCCTGACTTTC
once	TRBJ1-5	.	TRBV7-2	CASSPMGGVAQHF	TGTGCCAGCAGCCCCATGGGCGGGGTAGCCCAGCATTTT
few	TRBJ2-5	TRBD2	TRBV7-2	CASSLMAGYAGAETQYF	TGTGCCAGCAGCTTAATGGCAGGGTACGCGGGAGCGGAGACCCAGTACTTC
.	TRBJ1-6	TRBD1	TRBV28	CASSRGDRANSPLHF	TGTGCCAGCAGTCGTGGGGACAGGGCCAATTCACCCCTCCACTTT
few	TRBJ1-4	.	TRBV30	CAWSRGHRGEKLFF	TGTGCCTGGAGTAGGGGACATAGGGGTGAAAAACTGTTTTTT
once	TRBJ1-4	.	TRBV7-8	CASSLELRLNEKLFF	TGTGCCAGCAGCTTAGAGTTGAGGCTTAATGAAAAACTGTTTTTT
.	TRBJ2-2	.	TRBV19	CASSMRQTGELFF	TGTGCCAGTAGTATGCGACAGACCGGGGAGCTGTTTTTT
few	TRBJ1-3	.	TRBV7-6	CASSLETSGAGNTIYF	TGTGCCAGCAGCTTAGAAACTTCAGGGGCTGGAAACACCATATATTTT
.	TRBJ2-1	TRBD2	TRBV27	CASSLFRLAGNEQFF	TGTGCCAGCAGTTTATTCAGACTAGCAGGCAATGAGCAGTTCTTC